This T cell receptor (beta chain) emerged from a study of T cell responses to AZD1222 COVID-19 vaccine. In the case of this clone: The antigen remains unidentified.

General study points: Samples come after the peak T cell response, not at day 14. Clonal diversity was possibly underestimated; the donors were predominantly white British and more often female. Among those given AZD1222, only six or seven were seropositive at baseline. The breadth and depth of Spike-specific TCRs increased once two AZD1222 doses had been given.

Method: immunoSEQ multiplex PCR; TCRdb's copy keeps in-frame clones and lacks some. The data hold fewer than 100,000 clones, with around 83% observed a single time. Sequences were derived from peripheral blood, sampled on day 0 of AZD1222 vaccination. This receptor was taken from an adult in good health.

The CDR3: CASSPTYEQYF. In nucleotides, the CDR3 is TGTGCCAGCAGCCCCACCTACGAGCAGTACTTC. The V and J genes are TRBV6-2 or TRBV6-3 and TRBJ2-7; D unclear. The CDR3 covers 11 residues. Germline values: CDR1 MNHEY, CDR2 SVGEGT. Trimming shortened V by 6 bases and J by 2 bases, and 5 bases separated the two germline ends.